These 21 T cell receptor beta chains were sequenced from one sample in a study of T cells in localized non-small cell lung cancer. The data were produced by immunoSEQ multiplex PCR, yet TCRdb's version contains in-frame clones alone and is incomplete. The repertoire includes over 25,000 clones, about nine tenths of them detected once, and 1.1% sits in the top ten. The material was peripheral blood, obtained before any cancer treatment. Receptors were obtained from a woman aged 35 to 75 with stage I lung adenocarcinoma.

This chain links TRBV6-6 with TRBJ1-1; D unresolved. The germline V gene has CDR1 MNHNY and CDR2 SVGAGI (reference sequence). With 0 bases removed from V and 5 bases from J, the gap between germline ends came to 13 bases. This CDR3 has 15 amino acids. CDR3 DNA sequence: TGTGCCAGCAGTTACTCTCCAGGCGCTCATACTGAAGCTTTCTTT. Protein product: CASSYSPGAHTEAFF.

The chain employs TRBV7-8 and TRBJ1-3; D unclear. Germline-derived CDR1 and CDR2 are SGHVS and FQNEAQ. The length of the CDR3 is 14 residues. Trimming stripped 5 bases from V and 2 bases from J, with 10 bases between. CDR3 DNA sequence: TGTGCCAGCAGCCAGACGGTGACTGGAAACACCATATATTTT. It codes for CASSQTVTGNTIYF.

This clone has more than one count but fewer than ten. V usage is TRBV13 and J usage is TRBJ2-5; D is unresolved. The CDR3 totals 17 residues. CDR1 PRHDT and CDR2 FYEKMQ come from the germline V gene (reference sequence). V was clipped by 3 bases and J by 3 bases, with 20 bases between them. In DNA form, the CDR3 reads TGTGCCAGCAGCTTCTCATCCGTTCCCTACTCGGAAGAGACCCAGTACTTC. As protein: CASSFSSVPYSEETQYF.

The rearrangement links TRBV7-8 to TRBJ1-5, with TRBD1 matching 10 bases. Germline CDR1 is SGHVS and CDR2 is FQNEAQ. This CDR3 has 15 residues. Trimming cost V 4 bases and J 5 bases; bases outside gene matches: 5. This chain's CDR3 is CASSWDRGDHQPQHF. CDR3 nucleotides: TGTGCCAGCAGCTGGGACAGGGGTGATCATCAGCCCCAGCATTTT. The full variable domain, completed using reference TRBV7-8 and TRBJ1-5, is GAGVSQSPRYKVAKRGQDVALRCDPISGHVSLFWYQQALGQGPEFLTYFQNEAQLDKSGLPSDRFFAERPEGSVSTLKIQRTQQEDSAVYLCASSWDRGDHQPQHFGDGTRLSIL.

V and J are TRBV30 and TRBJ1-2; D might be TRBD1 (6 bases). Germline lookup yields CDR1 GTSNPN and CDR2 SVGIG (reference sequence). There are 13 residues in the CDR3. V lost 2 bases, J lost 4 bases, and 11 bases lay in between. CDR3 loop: CAWSLQGSYGYTF. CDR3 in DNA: TGTGCCTGGAGTCTCCAGGGGAGCTATGGCTACACCTTC.

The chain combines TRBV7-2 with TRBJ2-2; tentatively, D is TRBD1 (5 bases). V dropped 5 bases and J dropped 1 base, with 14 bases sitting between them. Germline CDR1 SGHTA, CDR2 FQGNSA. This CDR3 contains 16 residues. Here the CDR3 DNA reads TGTGCCAGCAGCCCCGCCCGGACACGGAACACCGGGGAGCTGTTTTTT. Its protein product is CASSPARTRNTGELFF. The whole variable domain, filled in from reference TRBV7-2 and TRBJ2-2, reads GAGVSQSPSNKVTEKGKDVELRCDPISGHTALYWYRQSLGQGLEFLIYFQGNSAPDKSGLPSDRFSAERTGGSVSTLTIQRTQQEDSAVYLCASSPARTRNTGELFFGEGSRLTVL.

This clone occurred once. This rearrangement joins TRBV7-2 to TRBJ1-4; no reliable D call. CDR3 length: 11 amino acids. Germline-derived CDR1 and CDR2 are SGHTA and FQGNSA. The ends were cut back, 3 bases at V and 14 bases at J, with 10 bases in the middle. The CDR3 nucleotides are TGTGCCAGCAGCTTGGGCGGTCAGCTGTTTTTT. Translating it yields CASSLGGQLFF.

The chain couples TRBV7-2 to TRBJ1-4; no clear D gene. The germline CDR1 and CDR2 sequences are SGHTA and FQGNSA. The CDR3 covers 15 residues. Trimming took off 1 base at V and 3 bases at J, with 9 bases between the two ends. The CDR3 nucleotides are TGTGCCAGCAGCTTAGGCCTCCCCCCTAATGAAAAACTGTTTTTT. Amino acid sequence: CASSLGLPPNEKLFF.

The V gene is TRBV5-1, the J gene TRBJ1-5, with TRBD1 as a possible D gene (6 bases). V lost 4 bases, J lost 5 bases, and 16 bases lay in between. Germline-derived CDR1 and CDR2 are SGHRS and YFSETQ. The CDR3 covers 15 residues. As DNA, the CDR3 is TGCGCCAGCAGCGCCGCAGGGGATTTCGATCAGCCCCAGCATTTT. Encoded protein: CASSAAGDFDQPQHF.

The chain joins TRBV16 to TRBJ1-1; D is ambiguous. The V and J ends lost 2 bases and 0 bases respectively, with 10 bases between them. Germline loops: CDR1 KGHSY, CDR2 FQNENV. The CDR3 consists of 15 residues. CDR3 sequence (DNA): TGTGCCAGCAGCCAACTTGACTCGATGAACACTGAAGCTTTCTTT. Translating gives CASSQLDSMNTEAFF.

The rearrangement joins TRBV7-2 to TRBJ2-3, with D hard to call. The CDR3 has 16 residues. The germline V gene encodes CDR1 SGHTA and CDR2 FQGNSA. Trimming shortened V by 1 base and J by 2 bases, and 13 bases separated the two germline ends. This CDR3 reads CASSLELGRTTDTQYF. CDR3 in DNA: TGTGCCAGCAGCTTAGAGTTGGGCAGGACCACAGATACGCAGTATTTT.

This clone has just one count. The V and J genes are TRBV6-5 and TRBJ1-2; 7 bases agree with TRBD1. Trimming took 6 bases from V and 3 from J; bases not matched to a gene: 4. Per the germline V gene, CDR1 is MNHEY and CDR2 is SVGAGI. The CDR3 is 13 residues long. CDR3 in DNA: TGTGCCAGCAGCCGGGACAGCGACTATGGCTACACCTTC. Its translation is CASSRDSDYGYTF.

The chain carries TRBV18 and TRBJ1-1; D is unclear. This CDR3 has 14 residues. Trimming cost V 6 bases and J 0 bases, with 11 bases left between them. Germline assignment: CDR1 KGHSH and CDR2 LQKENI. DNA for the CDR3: TGTGCCAGCTCTGTACAGAGCATGAACACTGAAGCTTTCTTT. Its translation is CASSVQSMNTEAFF.

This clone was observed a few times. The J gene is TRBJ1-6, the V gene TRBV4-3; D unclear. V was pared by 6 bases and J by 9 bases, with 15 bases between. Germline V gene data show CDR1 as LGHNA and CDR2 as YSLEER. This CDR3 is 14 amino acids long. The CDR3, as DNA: TGCGCCAGCAGACACGACTTCGGTAGTTCACCCCTCCACTTT. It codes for CASRHDFGSSPLHF.

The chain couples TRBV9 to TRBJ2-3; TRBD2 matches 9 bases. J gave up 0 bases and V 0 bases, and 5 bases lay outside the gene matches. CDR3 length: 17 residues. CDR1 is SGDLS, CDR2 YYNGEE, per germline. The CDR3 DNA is TGTGCCAGCAGCGTAGATACTAGCGGGTTTAGCACAGATACGCAGTATTTT. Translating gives CASSVDTSGFSTDTQYF.

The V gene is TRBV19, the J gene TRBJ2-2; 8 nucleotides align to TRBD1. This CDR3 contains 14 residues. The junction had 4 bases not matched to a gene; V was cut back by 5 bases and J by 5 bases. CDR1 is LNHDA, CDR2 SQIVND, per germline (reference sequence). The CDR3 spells CASSARQGTGELFF. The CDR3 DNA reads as TGTGCCAGTAGTGCCCGACAGGGGACCGGGGAGCTGTTTTTT.

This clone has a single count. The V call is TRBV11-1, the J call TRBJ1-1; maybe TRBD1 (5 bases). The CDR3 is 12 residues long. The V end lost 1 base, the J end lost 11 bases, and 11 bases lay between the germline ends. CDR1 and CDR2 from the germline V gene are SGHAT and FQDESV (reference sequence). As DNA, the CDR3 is TGTGCCAGCAGCTTAGATGGGCGGGGCGCTTTCTTT. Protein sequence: CASSLDGRGAFF.

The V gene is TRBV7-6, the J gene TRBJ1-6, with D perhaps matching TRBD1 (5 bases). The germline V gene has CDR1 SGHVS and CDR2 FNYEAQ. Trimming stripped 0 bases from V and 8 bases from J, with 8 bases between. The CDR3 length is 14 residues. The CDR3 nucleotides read TGTGCCAGCAGCTTAGCGGCAGGGTATTCACCCCTCCACTTT. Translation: CASSLAAGYSPLHF.

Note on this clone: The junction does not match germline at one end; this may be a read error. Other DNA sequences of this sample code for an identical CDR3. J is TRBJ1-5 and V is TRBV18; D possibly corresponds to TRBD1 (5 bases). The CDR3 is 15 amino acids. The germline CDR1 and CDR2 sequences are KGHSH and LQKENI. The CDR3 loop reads CASSPTALSNQPQHF. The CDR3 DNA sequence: TGTGCCAGCTCACCGACAGCGTTGAGCAATCAGCCCCAACATTTT.

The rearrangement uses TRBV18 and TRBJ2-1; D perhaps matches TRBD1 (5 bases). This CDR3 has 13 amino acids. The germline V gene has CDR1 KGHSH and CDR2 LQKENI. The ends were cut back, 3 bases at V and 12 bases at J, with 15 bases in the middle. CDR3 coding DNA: TGTGCCAGCTCACCGGGCCTTAGGGGTGGGCAGTTCTTC. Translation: CASSPGLRGGQFF.

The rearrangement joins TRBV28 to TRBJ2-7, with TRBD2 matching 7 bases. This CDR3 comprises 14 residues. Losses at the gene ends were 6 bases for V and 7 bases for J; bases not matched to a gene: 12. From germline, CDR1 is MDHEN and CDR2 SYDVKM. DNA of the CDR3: TGTGCCAGCAGCCCAACCCGAACAGCGGGGGAGCAGTACTTC. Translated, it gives CASSPTRTAGEQYF.